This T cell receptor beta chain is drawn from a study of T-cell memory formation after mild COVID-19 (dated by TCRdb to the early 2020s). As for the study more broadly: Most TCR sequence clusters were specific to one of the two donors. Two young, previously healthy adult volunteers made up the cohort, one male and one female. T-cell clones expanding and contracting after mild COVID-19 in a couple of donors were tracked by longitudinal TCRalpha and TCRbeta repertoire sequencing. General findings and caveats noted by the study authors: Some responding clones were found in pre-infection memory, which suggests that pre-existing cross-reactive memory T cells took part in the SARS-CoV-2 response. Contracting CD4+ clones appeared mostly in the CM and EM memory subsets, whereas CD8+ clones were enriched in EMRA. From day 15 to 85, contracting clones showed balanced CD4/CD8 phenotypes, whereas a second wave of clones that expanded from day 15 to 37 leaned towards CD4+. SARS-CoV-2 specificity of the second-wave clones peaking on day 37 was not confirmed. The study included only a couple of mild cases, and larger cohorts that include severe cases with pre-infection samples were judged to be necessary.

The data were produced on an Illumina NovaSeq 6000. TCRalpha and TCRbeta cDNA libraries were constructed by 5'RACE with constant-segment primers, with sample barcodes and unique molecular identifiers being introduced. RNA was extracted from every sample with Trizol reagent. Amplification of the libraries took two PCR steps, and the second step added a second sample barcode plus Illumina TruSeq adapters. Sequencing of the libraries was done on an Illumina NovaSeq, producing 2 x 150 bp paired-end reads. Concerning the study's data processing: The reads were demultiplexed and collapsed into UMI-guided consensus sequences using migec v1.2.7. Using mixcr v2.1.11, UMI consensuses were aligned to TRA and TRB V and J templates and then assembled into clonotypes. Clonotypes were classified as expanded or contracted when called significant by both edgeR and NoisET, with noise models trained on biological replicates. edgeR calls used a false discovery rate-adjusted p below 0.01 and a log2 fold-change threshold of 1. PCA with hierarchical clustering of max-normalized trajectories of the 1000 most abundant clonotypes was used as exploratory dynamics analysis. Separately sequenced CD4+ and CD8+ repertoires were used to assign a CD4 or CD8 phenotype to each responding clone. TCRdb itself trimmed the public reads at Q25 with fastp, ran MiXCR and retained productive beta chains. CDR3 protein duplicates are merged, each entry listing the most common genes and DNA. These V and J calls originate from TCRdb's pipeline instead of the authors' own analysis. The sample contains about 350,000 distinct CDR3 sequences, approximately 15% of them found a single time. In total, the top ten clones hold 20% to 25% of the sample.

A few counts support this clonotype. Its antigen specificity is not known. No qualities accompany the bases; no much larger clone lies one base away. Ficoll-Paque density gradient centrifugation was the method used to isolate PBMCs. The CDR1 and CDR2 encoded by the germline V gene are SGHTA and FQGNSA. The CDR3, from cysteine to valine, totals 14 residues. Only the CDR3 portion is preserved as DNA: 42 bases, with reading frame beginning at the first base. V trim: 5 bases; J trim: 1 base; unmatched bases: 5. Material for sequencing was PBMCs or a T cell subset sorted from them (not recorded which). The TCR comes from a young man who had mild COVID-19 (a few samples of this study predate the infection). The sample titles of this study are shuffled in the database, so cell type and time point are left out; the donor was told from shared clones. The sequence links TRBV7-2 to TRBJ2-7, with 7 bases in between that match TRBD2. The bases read TGTGCCAGCAGCCGGACGGGGGGATCCTACGAGCAGTACGTC. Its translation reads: CASSRTGGSYEQYV.